These 28 T cell receptor beta chains share one sample of origin, sequenced in a study of blood T cells in healthy people across ages. It was with a sample-barcoded 5' primer and a J-beta primer mix that a second PCR of roughly 6 to 12 cycles was run. Via MiXCR, TCRdb re-called the 5' RACE reads, giving one row per CDR3 protein. The sample comprises over 750,000 distinct CDR3 sequences, 25% of which are singletons, and more than 8% rests with the top ten. These data also featured in a second study, about T cells of mothers and their children.

Sequencing was done on a sample of blood. Receptors were obtained from a boy aged 5-17 years in good health.

The J gene is TRBJ2-1, the V gene TRBV9; 7 nucleotides align to TRBD2. With the DNA end fitting TRBJ2-5 better, the J assignment may be wrong. CDR3 length: 16 amino acids. Germline V gene data show CDR1 as SGDLS and CDR2 as YYNGEE. The CDR3 DNA reads as TGTGCCAGCAGCGTAGTGGCGGGAGTAGGACAAGAGACCCAGTACTTC. This gives the protein CASSVVAGVGQETQYF.

In this sample, this clonotype turned up a few times. The chain employs TRBV3-1 and TRBJ2-5; 8 positions agree with TRBD1. The V gene's germline CDR1 is LGHDT and CDR2 YNNKEL (reference sequence). The length of the CDR3 is 17 residues. J was trimmed by 4 bases and V by 1 base; bases with no gene match: 11. The CDR3 DNA is TGTGCCAGCAGCCAAGCATCAACAGGGGGATACAGAGAGACCCAGTACTTC. This translates into CASSQASTGGYRETQYF.

The V and J genes are TRBV29-1 and TRBJ2-7, with unresolved D. Trimming pared 4 bases from V and 6 bases from J, leaving 16 bases between. Per the germline V gene, CDR1 is SQVTM and CDR2 is ANQGSEA. This CDR3 region has 13 residues. The CDR3 sequence: CSVALRLSPEQYF. CDR3 DNA: TGCAGCGTTGCCTTACGCTTGTCCCCCGAGCAGTACTTC.

The sample holds many counts of this clonotype. The chain is built from TRBV7-2 and TRBJ1-5, with D unclear. The CDR3 consists of 13 residues. Trimming shortened V by 6 bases and J by 1 base, and 7 bases separated the two germline ends. Germline CDR1 SGHTA, CDR2 FQGNSA. DNA of the CDR3: TGTGCCAGCAGTTTTCGCAGCAATCAGCCCCAGCATTTT. The encoded protein is CASSFRSNQPQHF.

The sample holds many counts of this clonotype. This chain uses TRBV25-1 with TRBJ2-7; possible D gene TRBD2, 5 bases. Per germline, CDR1 MGHDK and CDR2 SYGVNS. V was cut by 5 bases and J by 6 bases, with 8 bases left in between. This CDR3 has 11 residues. The CDR3 spells CASSIGGEQYF. Written as DNA, the CDR3 is TGTGCCAGCAGTATTGGAGGCGAGCAGTACTTC.

The chain has TRBV11-2 and TRBJ2-7; tentatively, D is TRBD1 (6 bases). Germline V lookup: CDR1 SGHAT, CDR2 FQNNGV. Trimming took off 1 base at V and 4 bases at J, with 14 bases between the two ends. The length of the CDR3 is 15 residues. CDR3 residues: CASSLAWGPDYEQYF. CDR3 in DNA: TGTGCCAGCAGCTTAGCTTGGGGGCCGGATTACGAGCAGTACTTC. Drawing the rest from reference TRBV11-2 and TRBJ2-7, the complete variable domain is EAGVAQSPRYKIIEKRQSVAFWCNPISGHATLYWYQQILGQGPKLLIQFQNNGVVDDSQLPKDRFSAERLKGVDSTLKIQPAKLEDSAVYLCASSLAWGPDYEQYFGPGTRLTVT.

There are a few counts of this clonotype. The chain combines TRBV11-2 with TRBJ2-1, with 9 positions matching TRBD2. Germline CDR1 SGHAT, CDR2 FQNNGV. J lost 6 bases, V lost 3 bases, and 6 bases had no gene match. The CDR3 is 15 amino acids. The chain's CDR3 is CASSFLAGLGNEQFF. The DNA for the CDR3 is TGTGCCAGCAGCTTTCTAGCGGGATTGGGCAATGAGCAGTTCTTC.

This clonotype has more than one count but fewer than ten. The DNA for the CDR3 is TGTGCCAGCAGCCAACGACCGGGACTGACTAACTACGAGCAGTACTTC. It is translated as CASSQRPGLTNYEQYF. The V and J genes are TRBV6-2 or TRBV6-3 and TRBJ2-7; maybe TRBD2 (6 bases). V dropped 6 bases and J dropped 3 bases, with 21 bases sitting between them. The germline V gene has CDR1 MNHEY and CDR2 SVGEGT. This CDR3 is built from 16 residues.

The table lists this clonotype with a few counts. The J gene is TRBJ2-1, the V gene TRBV5-6; 10 positions match TRBD1. After removal of 5 bases from V and 6 bases from J, the junction contained 5 bases not matched to a gene. This CDR3 comprises 14 residues. Germline V lookup: CDR1 SGHDT, CDR2 YYEEEE. As DNA, the CDR3 is TGTGCCAGCAGATCCGGGACAGGGGCCAATGAGCAGTTCTTC. Translated, it gives CASRSGTGANEQFF.

V is TRBV6-5 and J is TRBJ2-5, with 8 bases fitting TRBD2. The J call could be wrong; TRBJ2-7 is a better fit for the DNA end. The CDR3 covers 11 residues. Germline assignment: CDR1 MNHEY and CDR2 SVGAGI. CDR3 DNA sequence: TGTGCCACCGGGAGGGCCTACGAGCAGTACTTC. It encodes CATGRAYEQYF.

The V call is TRBV12-3 or TRBV12-4, the J call TRBJ1-2; perhaps TRBD1 as D (6 bases). The CDR3 length is 13 residues. Trimming took off 5 bases at V and 8 bases at J, with 15 bases between the two ends. The CDR3 loop is CASSGTGPGGYTF. DNA for the CDR3: TGTGCCAGCAGTGGTACAGGGCCGGGAGGCTACACCTTC.

The chain joins TRBV7-9 to TRBJ2-7; either TRBD1 or TRBD2 may supply D (5 bases each). V was clipped by 0 bases and J by 4 bases, with 13 bases between them. CDR1 is SEHNR and CDR2 is FQNEAQ in the germline V gene (reference sequence). This CDR3 is built from 15 residues. The CDR3 sequence: CASSLARAGKYEQYF. The CDR3 DNA sequence: TGTGCCAGCAGCTTAGCGCGGGCAGGGAAGTACGAGCAGTACTTC.

This clonotype turned up a few times. J is TRBJ2-7 and V is TRBV4-1, with 8 bases identical to TRBD2. The V and J ends lost 4 bases and 2 bases, in that order; junction bases with no gene match: 13. The CDR3 has 17 amino acids. The germline gives CDR1 MGHRA, CDR2 YSYEKL. CDR3 sequence reads: CASSPSPAREGPYEQYF. Here the CDR3 DNA reads TGCGCCAGCAGCCCATCTCCCGCCCGGGAGGGCCCCTACGAGCAGTACTTC.

A note on this clonotype: Germline is not matched at one junction end, which may reflect a read error. V gene TRBV28 combines with J gene TRBJ2-1; TRBD2 matches at 7 bases. This CDR3 comprises 12 residues. Germline CDR1 reads MDHEN; CDR2 reads SYDVKM. This CDR3 reads CASSTSGASPGF. DNA of the CDR3: TGTGCCAGCAGTACGAGCGGGGCGTCCCCTGGTTTC.

This clonotype was found many times. In nucleotides, the CDR3 is TGCAGCCCTAATGGCTACACCTTC. Protein: CSPNGYTF. The gene calls are TRBV20-1 and TRBJ1-2; the D is unclear. This CDR3 comprises 8 residues. CDR1 and CDR2 from the germline V gene are DFQATT and SNEGSKA (reference sequence).

This clonotype was recorded a few times. CDR3 nucleotides: TGTGCCAGCAGCCAAGAGGGGCTCGTTCAAGAGACCCAGTACTTC. Translation: CASSQEGLVQETQYF. The chain employs TRBV3-1 and TRBJ2-5; D perhaps matches TRBD1 (5 bases). CDR1 is LGHDT, CDR2 YNNKEL, per germline (reference sequence). CDR3 length: 15 amino acids. The ends were cut back, 0 bases at V and 2 bases at J, with 10 bases in the middle.

This clonotype came up a few times. V gene TRBV14 combines with J gene TRBJ2-1, with a possible D match to TRBD1 (5 bases). The V end lost 4 bases, the J end lost 5 bases, and 18 bases lay between the germline ends. In germline, CDR1 is SGHDN, CDR2 FVKESK. The CDR3 covers 16 residues. The CDR3 nucleotides read TGTGCCAGCAGCCTTCGGACACCCCTGGGCAACAATGAGCAGTTCTTC. It is translated as CASSLRTPLGNNEQFF.

V gene TRBV12-3 or TRBV12-4 combines with J gene TRBJ1-1; D ambiguous. V was pared by 6 bases and J by 2 bases, with 19 bases between. This CDR3 is built from 16 residues. For the CDR3, the DNA is TGTGCCAGCAGCCCTCCGAACTATGTACCCAACACTGAAGCTTTCTTT. Its protein product is CASSPPNYVPNTEAFF.

The CDR3 loop is CASSLAGTGNYGYTF. The DNA for the CDR3 is TGCGCCAGCAGCTTGGCAGGGACGGGAAACTATGGCTACACCTTC. V gene TRBV5-1 combines with J gene TRBJ1-2; maybe TRBD1 (5 bases). V was clipped by 0 bases and J by 2 bases, with 11 bases between them. The CDR3 is 15 amino acids. Germline V gene sequence: CDR1 SGHRS, CDR2 YFSETQ.

The sample holds a few counts of this clonotype. The V call is TRBV11-2, the J call TRBJ2-7; perhaps TRBD1 as D (5 bases). Trimming pared 4 bases from V and 0 bases from J, leaving 16 bases between. This CDR3 has 16 residues. Germline lookup yields CDR1 SGHAT and CDR2 FQNNGV. The CDR3 sequence: CASSSNDSPSSYEQYF. DNA of the CDR3: TGTGCCAGCAGCTCGAACGACAGCCCGTCCTCCTACGAGCAGTACTTC.

This chain uses TRBV28 with TRBJ1-2, with TRBD1 as a possible D gene (6 bases). The CDR3 length is 14 residues. Germline CDR1 and CDR2: MDHEN and SYDVKM. Trimming shortened V by 10 bases and J by 2 bases, and 17 bases separated the two germline ends. This CDR3 reads CATHLAGANYGYTF. CDR3 sequence (DNA): TGTGCCACCCACTTGGCAGGGGCGAACTATGGCTACACCTTC.

This chain uses TRBV4-2 with TRBJ2-4, with 11 positions matching TRBD2. The CDR3 has 17 residues. Per germline, CDR1 LGHNA and CDR2 YNFKEQ. V lost 2 bases, J lost 0 bases, and 3 bases stayed unmatched. This CDR3 reads CASSQFLAGGAKNIQYF. For the CDR3, the DNA is TGTGCCAGCAGCCAATTTCTAGCGGGAGGAGCCAAAAACATTCAGTACTTC.

The gene calls are TRBV20-1 and TRBJ2-3; D is perhaps TRBD1 or TRBD2 (5 bases each). Germline assignment: CDR1 DFQATT and CDR2 SNEGSKA (reference sequence). Trimming pared 5 bases from V and 2 bases from J, leaving 11 bases between. There are 13 residues in the CDR3. The CDR3 coding sequence is TGCAGTGCTTACCAGGGAGCCACAGATACGCAGTATTTT. This codes for CSAYQGATDTQYF.

This chain uses TRBV21-1 with TRBJ2-7; TRBD2 is taken as the D call from the table, unchecked against the DNA. TRBV21-1 is labeled a pseudogene. This CDR3 contains 16 residues. CDR3 in amino acids: CASSTRTSGPDYEQYF. The CDR3 DNA is TGTGCCAGCAGCACCAGGACTAGCGGGCCGGACTACGAGCAGTACTTC.

Only a few counts were recorded for this clonotype. V and J are TRBV6-2 or TRBV6-3 and TRBJ1-2; D uncertain. This CDR3 is built from 12 residues. The V gene's germline CDR1 is MNHEY and CDR2 SVGEGT. V lost 8 bases to trimming and J lost 4 bases, with 11 bases between them. In DNA, the CDR3 is TGTGCCAGCGCGGAGCACCGCTATGGCTACACCTTC. Translation: CASAEHRYGYTF.

The chain employs TRBV5-1 and TRBJ2-7; maybe TRBD1 (7 bases). CDR3 size: 15 residues. V dropped 0 bases and J dropped 4 bases, with 14 bases sitting between them. Germline lookup yields CDR1 SGHRS and CDR2 YFSETQ. The CDR3 loop is CASSLAGGGGYEQYF. For the CDR3, the DNA is TGCGCCAGCAGCTTGGCCGGAGGGGGCGGGTACGAGCAGTACTTC. Based on the CDR3 plus reference TRBV5-1 and TRBJ2-7, the full variable domain is KAGVTQTPRYLIKTRGQQVTLSCSPISGHRSVSWYQQTPGQGLQFLFEYFSETQRNKGNFPGRFSGRQFSNSRSEMNVSTLELGDSALYLCASSLAGGGGYEQYFGPGTRLTVT.

This clonotype turned up a few times. This chain joins TRBV20-1 and TRBJ2-3; D perhaps matches TRBD2 (5 bases). V shed 0 bases and J shed 0 bases, with 19 bases lying between them. CDR1 DFQATT and CDR2 SNEGSKA come from the germline V gene (reference sequence). The CDR3 consists of 18 residues. CDR3 DNA: TGCAGTGCTAGAGATTTCGGTAGCCGGGGAACTAGCACAGATACGCAGTATTTT. Protein: CSARDFGSRGTSTDTQYF.

The gene calls are TRBV5-5 and TRBJ2-2; no reliable D call. The V gene lost 4 bases and the J gene lost 0 bases, with 7 bases spanning the gap. Germline V CDR1 and CDR2: SGHKS, YYEKEE (reference sequence). CDR3 length: 14 amino acids. The CDR3 loop reads CASSRSSNTGELFF. DNA of the CDR3: TGTGCCAGCAGCCGATCATCGAACACCGGGGAGCTGTTTTTT.